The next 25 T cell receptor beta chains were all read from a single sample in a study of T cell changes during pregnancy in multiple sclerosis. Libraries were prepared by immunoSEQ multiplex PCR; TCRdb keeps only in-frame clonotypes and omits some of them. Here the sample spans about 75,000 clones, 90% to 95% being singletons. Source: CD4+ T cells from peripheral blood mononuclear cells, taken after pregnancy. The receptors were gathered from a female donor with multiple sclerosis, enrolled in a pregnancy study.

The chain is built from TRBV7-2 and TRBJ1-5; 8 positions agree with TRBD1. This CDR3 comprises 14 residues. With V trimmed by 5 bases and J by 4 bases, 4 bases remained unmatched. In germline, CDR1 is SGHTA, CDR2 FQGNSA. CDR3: CASSLGQVNQPQHF. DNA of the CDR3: TGTGCCAGCAGCCTGGGACAGGTTAATCAGCCCCAGCATTTT. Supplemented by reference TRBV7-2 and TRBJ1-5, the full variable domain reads GAGVSQSPSNKVTEKGKDVELRCDPISGHTALYWYRQSLGQGLEFLIYFQGNSAPDKSGLPSDRFSAERTGGSVSTLTIQRTQQEDSAVYLCASSLGQVNQPQHFGDGTRLSIL.

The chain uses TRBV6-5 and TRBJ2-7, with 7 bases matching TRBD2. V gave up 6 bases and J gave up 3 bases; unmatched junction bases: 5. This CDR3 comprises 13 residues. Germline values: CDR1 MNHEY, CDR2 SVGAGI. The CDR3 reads CASSPSGGYEQYF. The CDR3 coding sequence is TGTGCCAGCAGCCCTTCGGGGGGCTACGAGCAGTACTTC.

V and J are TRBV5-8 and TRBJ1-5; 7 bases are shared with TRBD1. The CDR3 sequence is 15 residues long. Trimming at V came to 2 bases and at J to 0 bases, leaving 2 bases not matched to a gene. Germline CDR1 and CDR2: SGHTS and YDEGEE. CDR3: CASSFGTDSNQPQHF. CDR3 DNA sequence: TGTGCCAGCAGCTTTGGGACAGATAGCAATCAGCCCCAGCATTTT.

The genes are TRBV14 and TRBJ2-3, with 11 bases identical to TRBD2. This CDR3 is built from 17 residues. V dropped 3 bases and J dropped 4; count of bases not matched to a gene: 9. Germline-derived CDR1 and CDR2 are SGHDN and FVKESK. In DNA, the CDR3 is TGTGCCAGCAGCCATTTTACTAGCGGGAGATTGGCAGATACGCAGTATTTT. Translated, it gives CASSHFTSGRLADTQYF.

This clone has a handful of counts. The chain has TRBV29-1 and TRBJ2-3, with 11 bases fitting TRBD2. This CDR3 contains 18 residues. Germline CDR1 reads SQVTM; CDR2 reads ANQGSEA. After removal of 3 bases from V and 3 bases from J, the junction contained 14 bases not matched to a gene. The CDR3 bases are TGCAGCGTTGAGGCTAGCGGGAGGACTGGGGTGTGGACAGATACGCAGTATTTT. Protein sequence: CSVEASGRTGVWTDTQYF.

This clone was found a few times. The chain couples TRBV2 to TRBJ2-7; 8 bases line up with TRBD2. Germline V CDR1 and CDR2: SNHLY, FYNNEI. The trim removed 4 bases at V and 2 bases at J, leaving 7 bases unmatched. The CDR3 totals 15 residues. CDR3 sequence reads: CASSVPTSGTYEQYF. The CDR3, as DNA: TGTGCCAGCAGTGTCCCTACTAGCGGAACCTACGAGCAGTACTTC.

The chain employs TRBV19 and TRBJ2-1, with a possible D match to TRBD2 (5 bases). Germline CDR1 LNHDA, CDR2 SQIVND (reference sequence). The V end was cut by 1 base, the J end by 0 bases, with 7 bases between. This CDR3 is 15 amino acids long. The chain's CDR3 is CASSIAGSSYNEQFF. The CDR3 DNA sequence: TGTGCCAGTAGTATAGCGGGAAGCTCCTACAATGAGCAGTTCTTC. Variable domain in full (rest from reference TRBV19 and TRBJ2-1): DGGITQSPKYLFRKEGQNVTLSCEQNLNHDAMYWYRQDPGQGLRLIYYSQIVNDFQKGDIAEGYSVSREKKESFPLTVTSAQKNPTAFYLCASSIAGSSYNEQFFGPGTRLTVL.

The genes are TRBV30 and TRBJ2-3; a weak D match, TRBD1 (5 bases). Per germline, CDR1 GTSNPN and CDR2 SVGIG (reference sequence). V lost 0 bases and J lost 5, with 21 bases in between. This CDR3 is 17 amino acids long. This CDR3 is CAWSVQQGRVGLDTQYF. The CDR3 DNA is TGTGCCTGGAGTGTACAGCAGGGAAGGGTTGGGCTAGATACGCAGTATTTT. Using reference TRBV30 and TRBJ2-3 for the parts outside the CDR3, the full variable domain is SQTIHQWPATLVQPVGSPLSLECTVEGTSNPNLYWYRQAAGRGLQLLFYSVGIGQISSEVPQNLSASRPQDRQFILSSKKLLLSDSGFYLCAWSVQQGRVGLDTQYFGPGTRLTVL.

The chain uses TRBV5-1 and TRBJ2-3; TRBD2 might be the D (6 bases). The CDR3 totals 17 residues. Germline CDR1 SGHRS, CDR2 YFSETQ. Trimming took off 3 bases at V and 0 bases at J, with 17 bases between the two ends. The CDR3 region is CASSSSRGMMSTDTQYF. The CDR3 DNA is TGCGCCAGCAGCTCGAGCCGGGGGATGATGAGCACAGATACGCAGTATTTT. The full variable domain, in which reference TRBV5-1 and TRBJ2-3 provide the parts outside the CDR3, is KAGVTQTPRYLIKTRGQQVTLSCSPISGHRSVSWYQQTPGQGLQFLFEYFSETQRNKGNFPGRFSGRQFSNSRSEMNVSTLELGDSALYLCASSSSRGMMSTDTQYFGPGTRLTVL.

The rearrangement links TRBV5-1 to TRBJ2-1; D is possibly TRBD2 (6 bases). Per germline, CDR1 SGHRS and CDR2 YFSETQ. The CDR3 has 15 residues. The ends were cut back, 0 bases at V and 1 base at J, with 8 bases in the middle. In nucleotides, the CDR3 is TGCGCCAGCAGCTTGGGCGGGGTTTCCTACAATGAGCAGTTCTTC. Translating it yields CASSLGGVSYNEQFF. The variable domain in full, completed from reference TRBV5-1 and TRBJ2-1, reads KAGVTQTPRYLIKTRGQQVTLSCSPISGHRSVSWYQQTPGQGLQFLFEYFSETQRNKGNFPGRFSGRQFSNSRSEMNVSTLELGDSALYLCASSLGGVSYNEQFFGPGTRLTVL.

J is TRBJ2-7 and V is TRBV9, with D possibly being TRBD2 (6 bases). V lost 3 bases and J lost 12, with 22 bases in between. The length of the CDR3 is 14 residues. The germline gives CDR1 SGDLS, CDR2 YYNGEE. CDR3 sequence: CASSGGSTSPKRYF. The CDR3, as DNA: TGTGCCAGCAGCGGCGGATCGACTAGTCCCAAGCGGTACTTC.

The CDR3 DNA follows: TGTGCCAGCAGTCTAATCGGACTAGCGGGAGGGCCGTACACAGATACGCAGTATTTT. This codes for CASSLIGLAGGPYTDTQYF. The rearrangement links TRBV28 to TRBJ2-3; 15 bases are shared with TRBD2. There are 19 residues in the CDR3. The germline gives CDR1 MDHEN, CDR2 SYDVKM. Germline trimming cut 5 bases from V and 2 bases from J; bases unmatched to any gene: 11. The full variable domain, its missing parts supplied by reference TRBV28 and TRBJ2-3, is DVKVTQSSRYLVKRTGEKVFLECVQDMDHENMFWYRQDPGLGLRLIYFSYDVKMKEKGDIPEGYSVSREKKERFSLILESASTNQTSMYLCASSLIGLAGGPYTDTQYFGPGTRLTVL.

CDR3 sequence (DNA): TGTGCCAGCAGCACCCTCCCTAGCGGTGGGGCGGACGAGCAGTACTTC. This encodes CASSTLPSGGADEQYF. The V call is TRBV9, the J call TRBJ2-7; 7 bases fit TRBD2. The CDR3 contains 16 residues. Per germline, CDR1 SGDLS and CDR2 YYNGEE. The ends lost 4 bases at V and 5 bases at J; junction bases unmatched: 15.

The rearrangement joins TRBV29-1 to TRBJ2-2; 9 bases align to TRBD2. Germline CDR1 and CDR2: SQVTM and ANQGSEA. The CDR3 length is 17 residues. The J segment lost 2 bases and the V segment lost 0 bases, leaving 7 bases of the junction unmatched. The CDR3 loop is CSVEEAGLASNTGELFF. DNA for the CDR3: TGCAGCGTTGAAGAGGCCGGACTAGCGAGCAACACCGGGGAGCTGTTTTTT.

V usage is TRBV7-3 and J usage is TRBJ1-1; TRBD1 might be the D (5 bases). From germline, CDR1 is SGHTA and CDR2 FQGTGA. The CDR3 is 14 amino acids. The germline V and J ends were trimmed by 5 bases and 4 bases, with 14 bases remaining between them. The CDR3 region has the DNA TGTGCCAGCAGCCCTTCCCCGACAGTCACTGAAGCTTTCTTT. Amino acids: CASSPSPTVTEAFF. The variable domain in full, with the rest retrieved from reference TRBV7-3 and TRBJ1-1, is GAGVSQTPSNKVTEKGKYVELRCDPISGHTALYWYRQSLGQGPEFLIYFQGTGAADDSGLPNDRFFAVRPEGSVSTLKIQRTERGDSAVYLCASSPSPTVTEAFFGQGTRLTVV.

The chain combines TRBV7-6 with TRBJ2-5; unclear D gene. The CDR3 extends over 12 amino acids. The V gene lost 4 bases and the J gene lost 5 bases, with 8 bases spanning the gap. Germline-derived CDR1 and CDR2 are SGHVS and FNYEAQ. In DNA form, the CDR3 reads TGTGCCAGCAGCTCCGGTGCGGAGACCCAGTACTTC. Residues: CASSSGAETQYF. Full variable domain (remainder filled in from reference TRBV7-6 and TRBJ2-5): GAGVSQSPRYKVTKRGQDVALRCDPISGHVSLYWYRQALGQGPEFLTYFNYEAQQDKSGLPNDRFSAERPEGSISTLTIQRTEQRDSAMYRCASSSGAETQYFGPGTRLLVL.

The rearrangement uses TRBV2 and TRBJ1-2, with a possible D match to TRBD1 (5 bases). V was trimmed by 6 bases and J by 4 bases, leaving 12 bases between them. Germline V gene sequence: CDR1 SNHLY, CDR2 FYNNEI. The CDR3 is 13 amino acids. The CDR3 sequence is CASSKTDSYGYTF. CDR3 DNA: TGTGCCAGCAGCAAGACAGACAGCTATGGCTACACCTTC.

As DNA, the CDR3 is TGCAGTGCTAGAGGCCGAGAAACCCAGTACTTC. Protein product: CSARGRETQYF. The V call is TRBV20-1, the J call TRBJ2-5; D unresolved. Germline CDR1 reads DFQATT; CDR2 reads SNEGSKA (reference sequence). Trimming stripped 1 base from V and 8 bases from J, with 8 bases between. The CDR3 extends over 11 amino acids.

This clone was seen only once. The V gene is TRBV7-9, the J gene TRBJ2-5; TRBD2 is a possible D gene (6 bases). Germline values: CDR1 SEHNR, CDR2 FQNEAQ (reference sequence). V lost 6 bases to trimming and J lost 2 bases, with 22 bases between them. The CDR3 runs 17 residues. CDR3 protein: CASRRDLGPWGQETQYF. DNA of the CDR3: TGTGCCAGCAGGAGGGACTTGGGTCCTTGGGGGCAAGAGACCCAGTACTTC.

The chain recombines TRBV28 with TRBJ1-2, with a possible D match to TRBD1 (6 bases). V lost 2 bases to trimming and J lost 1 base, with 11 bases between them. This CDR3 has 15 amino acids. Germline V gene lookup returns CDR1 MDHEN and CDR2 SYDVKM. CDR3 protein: CASSLTGQFNYGYTF. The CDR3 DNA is TGTGCCAGCAGTTTAACCGGACAGTTTAACTATGGCTACACCTTC.

CDR3 bases: TGTGCCAGTAGTACGGGACTAGCGGGGCGCGCCCATGAGCAGTTCTTC. Translating it yields CASSTGLAGRAHEQFF. This sequence joins TRBV19 and TRBJ2-1; 13 positions match TRBD2. CDR3 length: 16 amino acids. Germline CDR1 reads LNHDA; CDR2 reads SQIVND (reference sequence). The V segment lost 4 bases and the J segment 8 bases; nucleotides outside the gene matches: 8.

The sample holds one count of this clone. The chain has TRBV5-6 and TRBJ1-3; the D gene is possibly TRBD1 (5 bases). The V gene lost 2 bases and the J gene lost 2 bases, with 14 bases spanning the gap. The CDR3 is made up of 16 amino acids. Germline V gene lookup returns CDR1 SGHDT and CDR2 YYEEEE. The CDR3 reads CASSFPSTTAGNTIYF. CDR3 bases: TGTGCCAGCAGCTTCCCATCTACGACAGCTGGAAACACCATATATTTT.

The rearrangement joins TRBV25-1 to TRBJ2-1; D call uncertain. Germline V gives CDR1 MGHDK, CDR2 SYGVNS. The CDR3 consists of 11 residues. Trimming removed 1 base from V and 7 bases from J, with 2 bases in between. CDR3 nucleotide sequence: TGTGCCAGCAGTGAATCGAATGAGCAGTTCTTC. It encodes CASSESNEQFF.

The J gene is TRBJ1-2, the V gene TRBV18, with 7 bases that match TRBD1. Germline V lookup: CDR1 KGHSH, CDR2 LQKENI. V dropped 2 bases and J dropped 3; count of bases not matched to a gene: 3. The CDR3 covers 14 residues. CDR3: CASSPADRDYGYTF. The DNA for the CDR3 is TGTGCCAGCTCACCAGCAGACAGGGACTATGGCTACACCTTC.

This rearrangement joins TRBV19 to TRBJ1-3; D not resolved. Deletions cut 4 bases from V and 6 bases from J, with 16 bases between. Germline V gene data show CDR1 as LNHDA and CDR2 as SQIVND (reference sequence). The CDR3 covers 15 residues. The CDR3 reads CASSTPSGGSNTIYF. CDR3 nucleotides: TGTGCCAGTAGTACCCCGAGCGGAGGGTCAAACACCATATATTTT.